The source of this T cell receptor beta chain is a study of human T cells and chemical hapten exposure. Across the whole study: Alopecia areata, totalis or universalis affected patients who were mostly female.

Trimming pared 1 base from V and 10 bases from J, leaving 8 bases between. The CDR3 consists of 12 residues. Germline V gene lookup returns CDR1 SEHNR and CDR2 FQNEAQ (reference sequence). Authors' processing steps: Samples had a median of 95,638 TCRs, ranging 23,224 to 690,600. In TCRdb, the RACE reads were re-called with MiXCR into one record per CDR3 protein. These V and J calls are TCRdb output, not the study's own analysis. This sample has under 450,000 distinct CDR3 sequences, with about 4.4% found just once. The time point is: patch test 1, 2 weeks after DPC sensitization. Treatment denoted: therapeutic diphenylcyclopropenone sensitization with weekly scalp DPC. Suited to DPC and affected by alopecia, the donors ranged from 18 to 70 years old. From whole blood left unfractionated, total RNA was extracted.

The sequencing here drew on whole blood, taken in connection with sensitization to the hapten diphenylcyclopropenone (DPC). This TCR came from a woman aged 50 to 65 with alopecia areata. Some clones in this sample may be carry-over from other donors' samples. This chain connects TRBV7-9 to TRBJ1-5, with D perhaps TRBD1 (6 bases). The CDR3 is CASSLDGGPQHF. Written as DNA, the CDR3 is TGTGCCAGCAGCTTAGATGGGGGCCCCCAGCATTTT. Using reference TRBV7-9 and TRBJ1-5 for the parts outside the CDR3, the full variable domain is DTGVSQNPRHKITKRGQNVTFRCDPISEHNRLYWYRQTLGQGPEFLTYFQNEAQLEKSRLLSDRFSAERPKGSFSTLEIQRTEQGDSAMYLCASSLDGGPQHFGDGTRLSIL.